The next 15 T cell receptor beta chains were all read from a single sample in a study of blood T cells in healthy people across ages. Primers used in a second PCR of about 6 to 11 cycles were a sample-barcoded 5' primer and a J-beta primer mix. Via MiXCR, TCRdb re-called the 5' RACE reads, giving one row per CDR3 protein. The table shows almost 1 million distinct CDR3 sequences, with roughly 50% occurring only once. Sequenced input: blood. The receptor set was obtained from a woman aged 60-70 years in good health.

The rearrangement uses TRBV10-3 and TRBJ2-5; D perhaps matches TRBD1 (6 bases). V was trimmed by 8 bases and J by 11 bases, leaving 18 bases between them. This CDR3 region has 12 residues. CDR1 and CDR2 from the germline V gene are ENHRY and SYGVKD. The CDR3 nucleotides are TGTGCCATCGGGCCCAGGGGTGGTGAGCAGTACTTC. Amino acids: CAIGPRGGEQYF.

The V call is TRBV12-3 or TRBV12-4, the J call TRBJ1-1; 9 bases match TRBD1. CDR3 length equals 15 residues. J was trimmed by 5 bases and V by 1 base; bases with no gene match: 5. The CDR3 nucleotides read TGTGCCAGCAGTTTAGACCGGGACAGGGTAACTGAAGCTTTCTTT. Encoded protein: CASSLDRDRVTEAFF.

This clonotype was picked up a small number of times. This sequence joins TRBV2 and TRBJ2-3; D is undetermined. CDR3 length: 16 residues. V lost 3 bases to trimming and J lost 1 base, with 14 bases between them. From germline, CDR1 is SNHLY and CDR2 FYNNEI. The CDR3 nucleotides are TGTGCCAGCAGTGAGTGGCAGAGGCTAGGCACAGATACGCAGTATTTT. It is translated as CASSEWQRLGTDTQYF.

This clonotype was recorded many times. The rearrangement links TRBV6-2 or TRBV6-3 to TRBJ2-7, with 7 bases matching TRBD1. V lost 3 bases and J lost 6; bases outside the gene matches: 8. The germline V gene has CDR1 MNHEY and CDR2 SVGEGT. CDR3 length: 14 amino acids. Here the CDR3 reads CASSYDRVVREQYF. Here the CDR3 DNA reads TGTGCCAGCAGTTATGACAGGGTCGTACGCGAGCAGTACTTC.

About this clonotype: This may be a read error: a much more frequent sequence differs by one nucleotide. The chain uses TRBV28 and TRBJ2-5; D possibly corresponds to TRBD2 (5 bases). Germline V gene lookup returns CDR1 MDHEN and CDR2 SYDVKM. The CDR3 has 13 residues. V was clipped by 5 bases and J by 0 bases, with 7 bases between them. The CDR3 DNA reads as TGTGCCAGCAGTCCGGACTACCAAGAGACCCAGTACTTC. This gives the protein CASSPDYQETQYF.

This clonotype was seen only a few times. This rearrangement joins TRBV6-2 or TRBV6-3 to TRBJ2-1, with D possibly being TRBD2 (5 bases). V shed 5 bases and J shed 6 bases, with 11 bases lying between them. This CDR3 contains 13 residues. Germline loops: CDR1 MNHEY, CDR2 SVGEGT. The CDR3 region is CASSVGAINEQFF. CDR3 DNA: TGTGCCAGCAGTGTGGGAGCCATCAATGAGCAGTTCTTC.

V usage is TRBV2 and J usage is TRBJ1-3, with a tentative D call TRBD1 (5 bases). Germline CDR1 reads SNHLY; CDR2 reads FYNNEI. The germline V and J ends were trimmed by 6 bases and 1 base, with 16 bases remaining between them. The CDR3 sequence is 16 residues long. DNA of the CDR3: TGTGCCAGCAGCTCCGGACACCCTAATTCTGGAAACACCATATATTTT. Protein product: CASSSGHPNSGNTIYF.

This clonotype was detected a few times. The genes are TRBV6-5 and TRBJ2-7, with TRBD2 matching over 9 bases. V was clipped by 0 bases and J by 3 bases; unmatched bases: 6. The CDR3 has 16 amino acids. Germline V gives CDR1 MNHEY, CDR2 SVGAGI. Here the CDR3 reads CASSYSLASGIYEQYF. The CDR3 DNA follows: TGTGCCAGCAGTTACTCGTTGGCTAGCGGGATCTACGAGCAGTACTTC.

The gene calls are TRBV29-1 and TRBJ2-3; tentatively, D is TRBD2 (6 bases). With 6 bases removed from V and 9 bases from J, the gap between germline ends came to 13 bases. Germline CDR1 is SQVTM and CDR2 is ANQGSEA. The CDR3 is made up of 11 amino acids. This CDR3 reads CSVLGGMTQYF. Here the CDR3 DNA reads TGCAGCGTGCTCGGCGGGATGACGCAGTATTTT.

This clonotype was picked up a small number of times. This chain joins TRBV5-6 and TRBJ1-1; weak D call: TRBD1 (5 bases). Looked up from germline, CDR1 is SGHDT and CDR2 is YYEEEE. The CDR3 is 12 amino acids. V lost 4 bases and J 5 bases, leaving 9 bases between the germline ends. The CDR3 spells CASSMGETEAFF. In DNA form, the CDR3 reads TGTGCCAGCAGCATGGGGGAAACTGAAGCTTTCTTT.

The chain links TRBV20-1 to TRBJ2-6; D is possibly TRBD1 (5 bases). The V and J ends lost 8 bases and 2 bases respectively, with 19 bases between them. CDR3 size: 16 residues. CDR1 is DFQATT, CDR2 SNEGSKA, per germline (reference sequence). Here the CDR3 DNA reads TGCAGTTGCTGGGCAGGGAAGGTCGCTGGGGCCAACGTCCTGACTTTC. Translation gives CSCWAGKVAGANVLTF.

CDR3 nucleotide sequence: TGTGCCAGCAGCCCCCAAGGTTGGACCCTCCACTTT. It encodes CASSPQGWTLHF. V is TRBV6-5 and J is TRBJ1-6, with D hard to call. This CDR3 has 12 residues. The V end was cut by 6 bases, the J end by 14 bases, with 14 bases between. In germline, CDR1 is MNHEY, CDR2 SVGAGI.

The gene calls are TRBV20-1 and TRBJ2-4; tentative D call: TRBD2 (5 bases). V was cut by 0 bases and J by 8 bases, with 17 bases left in between. The CDR3 totals 15 residues. Germline CDR1 and CDR2: DFQATT and SNEGSKA (reference sequence). The CDR3 reads CSARDPSGWSDIQYF. In nucleotides, the CDR3 is TGCAGTGCTAGAGATCCATCGGGATGGTCGGACATTCAGTACTTC.

This clonotype was picked up a small number of times. The chain combines TRBV3-1 with TRBJ2-7; D is ambiguous. V dropped 1 base and J dropped 3 bases, with 7 bases sitting between them. Germline V gene data show CDR1 as LGHDT and CDR2 as YNNKEL (reference sequence). This CDR3 has 13 amino acids. For the CDR3, the DNA is TGTGCCAGCAGCCAAGCGTTGGGCTACGAGCAGTACTTC. This codes for CASSQALGYEQYF.

This sequence joins TRBV4-1 and TRBJ2-1, with 10 bases lining up with TRBD1. The ends lost 5 bases at V and 8 bases at J; junction bases unmatched: 9. The CDR3 covers 15 residues. Germline lookup yields CDR1 MGHRA and CDR2 YSYEKL. The CDR3 here is CASSSPGQGLDEQFF. CDR3 DNA: TGCGCCAGCAGCTCCCCGGGACAGGGGTTAGATGAGCAGTTCTTC.